The source of this T cell receptor (beta chain) is a study of blood T cells in healthy people across ages. Study-level results: When set beside aged donors, long-lived donors presented more naive CD4+ cells and higher diversity. Observed TCR beta diversity per million T cells went down as age went up. This fall followed a roughly linear course with age.

Comment on this clonotype: Its cognate antigen is unknown.

Together with a sample-barcoded 5' primer, a J-beta primer mix was included in a second PCR lasting about 7 to 12 cycles. TCRdb ran MiXCR on the 5' RACE reads and lists one entry per CDR3 protein. Of some 1.8 million distinct CDR3 sequences listed, approximately 39% are singletons. This CDR3 comprises 14 residues. Germline values: CDR1 DFQATT, CDR2 SNEGSKA (reference sequence). V was pared by 3 bases and J by 6 bases, with 16 bases between. The clonotype comes from a human donor in good health. The sample comprised blood. The J gene is TRBJ2-3, the V gene TRBV20-1; no reliable D call. DNA of the CDR3: TGCAGTGCTAGGACTCAAGGTCCCGGTGATACGCAGTATTTT. Translated, it gives CSARTQGPGDTQYF.